One and the same sample provided the 20 T cell receptor beta chains below, sequenced in a study of T cells in Graves' hyperthyroidism and ophthalmopathy. Regions amplified from RNA transcripts were the TCR beta CDR3 regions. With the HTBI primer set, the TCR CDR3 went through a first round of RT-PCR. TCRdb redid the calling of the multiplex PCR reads with MiXCR, one entry per CDR3 protein. The sample yields around 400,000 distinct CDR3 sequences, about 12% seen once. The sequenced sample consisted of blood. Receptor source: a woman under 30 with Graves' hyperthyroidism.

This clonotype was seen ten or more times. This sequence joins TRBV14 and TRBJ1-1; 7 bases line up with TRBD1. Germline V gives CDR1 SGHDN, CDR2 FVKESK. This CDR3 is built from 15 residues. With V trimmed by 4 bases and J by 1 base, 6 bases remained unmatched. In nucleotides, the CDR3 is TGTGCCAGCAGCCCCGTGGGACAGAGGAACACTGAAGCTTTCTTT. Protein: CASSPVGQRNTEAFF.

In regard to this clonotype: With a much larger clone just one base away, this may be a read error. The chain uses TRBV29-1 and TRBJ2-1; D call uncertain. This CDR3 spans 16 amino acids. V lost 1 base and J 4 bases, leaving 17 bases between the germline ends. The V gene's germline CDR1 is SQVTM and CDR2 ANQGSEA. The chain's CDR3 is CSVEGVGGPQYNEQFF. CDR3 nucleotides: TGCAGCGTTGAAGGAGTCGGCGGCCCACAGTACAATGAGCAGTTCTTC.

This clonotype was seen repeatedly, ten times or more. The chain joins TRBV12-3 or TRBV12-4 to TRBJ1-2, with TRBD1 matching 7 bases. V shed 5 bases, J shed 10 bases, and the junction held 7 bases outside the gene matches. The CDR3 length is 12 residues. The chain's CDR3 is CASSRPGQDYTF. The CDR3 bases are TGTGCCAGCAGTCGACCCGGACAGGACTACACCTTC.

In this sample, this clonotype turned up many times. This sequence joins TRBV7-2 and TRBJ2-3; D is undetermined. The V and J ends lost 4 bases and 2 bases respectively, with 4 bases between them. The CDR3 has 12 residues. Per germline, CDR1 SGHTA and CDR2 FQGNSA. The CDR3 sequence is CASSSHTDTQYF. The DNA for the CDR3 is TGTGCCAGCAGCTCTCACACAGATACGCAGTATTTT.

This clonotype was counted at least ten times. V is TRBV2 and J is TRBJ1-2; possibly TRBD1 for D (5 bases). The germline V gene has CDR1 SNHLY and CDR2 FYNNEI. V was clipped by 0 bases and J by 5 bases, with 19 bases between them. This CDR3 spans 17 amino acids. The CDR3 protein is CASSEAMLLDRMYGYTF. The CDR3 DNA reads as TGTGCCAGCAGTGAAGCCATGTTGCTCGACAGAATGTATGGCTACACCTTC.

This clonotype appeared many times. V gene TRBV7-8 combines with J gene TRBJ1-4; D is unresolved. From germline, CDR1 is SGHVS and CDR2 FQNEAQ. This CDR3 spans 14 amino acids. V shed 4 bases and J shed 2 bases, with 8 bases lying between them. The CDR3 sequence is CASSSDRTNEKLFF. The CDR3 nucleotides read TGTGCCAGCAGCTCCGATCGGACTAATGAAAAACTGTTTTTT.

The chain joins TRBV5-4 to TRBJ1-2; the D gene is possibly TRBD1 (5 bases). This CDR3 is 15 amino acids long. V lost 1 base and J 1 base, leaving 11 bases between the germline ends. In germline, CDR1 is SGHNT, CDR2 YYREEE (reference sequence). Written as DNA, the CDR3 is TGTGCCAGCAGCTTGACCGCGGGACTTAACTATGGCTACACCTTC. Its protein is CASSLTAGLNYGYTF.

Many counts were recorded for this clonotype. J is TRBJ2-1 and V is TRBV7-9, with TRBD1 identical over 7 bases. The CDR3 is 15 amino acids. V trimming: 5 bases; J trimming: 1 base; junction bases outside the gene matches: 5. Germline V lookup: CDR1 SEHNR, CDR2 FQNEAQ (reference sequence). The CDR3 is CASSIGTVSYNEQFF. CDR3 nucleotide sequence: TGTGCCAGCAGCATTGGGACAGTATCCTACAATGAGCAGTTCTTC. Full variable domain (outside the CDR3, taken from reference TRBV7-9 and TRBJ2-1): DTGVSQNPRHKITKRGQNVTFRCDPISEHNRLYWYRQTLGQGPEFLTYFQNEAQLEKSRLLSDRFSAERPKGSFSTLEIQRTEQGDSAMYLCASSIGTVSYNEQFFGPGTRLTVL.

This clonotype was seen more than once but under ten times. The chain uses TRBV4-1 and TRBJ1-1, with 7 nucleotides matching TRBD1. J gave up 3 bases and V 1 base, and 14 bases lay outside the gene matches. The CDR3 loop spans 18 amino acids. CDR1 is MGHRA, CDR2 YSYEKL, per germline. The CDR3 DNA sequence: TGCGCCAGCAGCCAAGTTGTTTTGAGGGACAGATATTACACTGAAGCTTTCTTT. Translation: CASSQVVLRDRYYTEAFF.

This clonotype was recorded at least ten times. The V and J genes are TRBV24-1 and TRBJ2-2, with 7 positions matching TRBD1. CDR1 and CDR2 from the germline V gene are KGHDR and SFDVKD. This CDR3 is 15 amino acids long. V trimming: 7 bases; J trimming: 5 bases; junction bases outside the gene matches: 9. CDR3 region: CATSPRTGKTGELFF. The CDR3 region has the DNA TGTGCCACCAGCCCTAGGACAGGCAAGACCGGGGAGCTGTTTTTT.

The table lists this clonotype with a few counts. The rearrangement joins TRBV20-1 to TRBJ2-5; TRBD2 matches at 8 bases. The V segment lost 2 bases and the J segment 9 bases; nucleotides outside the gene matches: 2. Germline V gene lookup returns CDR1 DFQATT and CDR2 SNEGSKA (reference sequence). The CDR3 length is 11 residues. The CDR3 nucleotides read TGCAGTGCTAGACTCGGGAGGGCCCAGTACTTC. This translates into CSARLGRAQYF.

V is TRBV6-1 and J is TRBJ2-3; D is unclear. V gave up 7 bases and J gave up 3 bases, with 17 bases separating them. CDR1 and CDR2 from the germline V gene are MNHNS and SASEGT. The CDR3 extends over 15 amino acids. The CDR3: CASTIRADGTDTQYF. The CDR3 DNA follows: TGTGCCAGCACCATAAGGGCCGACGGGACAGATACGCAGTATTTT.

This clonotype was picked up many times. The gene calls are TRBV29-1 and TRBJ2-7; no clear D gene. This CDR3 is built from 14 residues. Trimming shortened V by 5 bases and J by 0 bases, and 14 bases separated the two germline ends. Germline CDR1 SQVTM, CDR2 ANQGSEA. CDR3 sequence: CSVLGSESSYEQYF. DNA of the CDR3: TGCAGCGTTCTTGGTTCGGAGTCCTCCTACGAGCAGTACTTC.

This clonotype was observed many times. The rearrangement joins TRBV20-1 to TRBJ2-5, with D possibly matching TRBD2 (7 bases). This CDR3 has 14 amino acids. The germline V gene encodes CDR1 DFQATT and CDR2 SNEGSKA (reference sequence). The V end lost 0 bases, the J end lost 5 bases, and 13 bases lay between the germline ends. CDR3: CSARDGGAGETQYF. CDR3 nucleotide sequence: TGCAGTGCTAGAGATGGGGGGGCTGGGGAGACCCAGTACTTC.

This clonotype was seen ten or more times. The V gene is TRBV3-1, the J gene TRBJ1-1; 9 nucleotides line up with TRBD1. V gave up 4 bases and J gave up 4 bases; unmatched junction bases: 7. Germline V gives CDR1 LGHDT, CDR2 YNNKEL (reference sequence). This CDR3 comprises 15 residues. The CDR3 DNA follows: TGTGCCAGCAGCCTTTGGGACAGGGTGGGCACTGAAGCTTTCTTT. Translated, it gives CASSLWDRVGTEAFF.

This clonotype was counted at least ten times. J is TRBJ2-7 and V is TRBV7-2, with D possibly being TRBD1 or TRBD2 (6 bases each). The CDR3 has 16 amino acids. The V and J ends lost 5 bases and 0 bases respectively, with 17 bases between them. Germline assignment: CDR1 SGHTA and CDR2 FQGNSA. CDR3 coding DNA: TGTGCCAGCAGCCTCACGGGGGCGGAACCCTCCTACGAGCAGTACTTC. It translates to CASSLTGAEPSYEQYF.

This chain joins TRBV12-3 or TRBV12-4 and TRBJ1-3; the D is unclear. The CDR3 runs 11 residues. Trimming stripped 2 bases from V and 8 bases from J, with 4 bases between. For the CDR3, the DNA is TGTGCCAGCAGTTTAACGGACACCATATATTTT. Amino acids: CASSLTDTIYF.

Worth noting for this clonotype: A much larger clonotype is one base distant, so this may be a read error. This chain links TRBV28 with TRBJ2-7; D ambiguous. The CDR3 sequence is 15 residues long. Germline loops: CDR1 MDHEN, CDR2 SYDVKM. V was trimmed by 5 bases and J by 6 bases, leaving 20 bases between them. The CDR3 DNA sequence: TGTGCCAGCAGTCGGCCTGAGGACCGCAGGCCCGAGCAGTACTTC. This gives the protein CASSRPEDRRPEQYF.

In this sample, this clonotype turned up many times. The chain's CDR3 is CASRTNREGETQYF. The CDR3 DNA reads TGTGCCAGCAGGACAAACAGGGAAGGAGAGACCCAGTACTTC. V is TRBV28 and J is TRBJ2-5; possible D gene TRBD1, 6 bases. The CDR3 consists of 14 residues. Germline V gene lookup returns CDR1 MDHEN and CDR2 SYDVKM. Trimming left V 6 bases short and J 4 bases short, with 15 bases between.

This clonotype was counted many times. J is TRBJ2-7 and V is TRBV28; unclear D gene. Germline V gene data show CDR1 as MDHEN and CDR2 as SYDVKM. The V and J ends lost 5 bases and 3 bases respectively, with 5 bases between them. The CDR3 consists of 11 residues. CDR3 in amino acids: CASSTLYEQYF. The CDR3 DNA reads TGTGCCAGCAGTACCCTCTACGAGCAGTACTTC.